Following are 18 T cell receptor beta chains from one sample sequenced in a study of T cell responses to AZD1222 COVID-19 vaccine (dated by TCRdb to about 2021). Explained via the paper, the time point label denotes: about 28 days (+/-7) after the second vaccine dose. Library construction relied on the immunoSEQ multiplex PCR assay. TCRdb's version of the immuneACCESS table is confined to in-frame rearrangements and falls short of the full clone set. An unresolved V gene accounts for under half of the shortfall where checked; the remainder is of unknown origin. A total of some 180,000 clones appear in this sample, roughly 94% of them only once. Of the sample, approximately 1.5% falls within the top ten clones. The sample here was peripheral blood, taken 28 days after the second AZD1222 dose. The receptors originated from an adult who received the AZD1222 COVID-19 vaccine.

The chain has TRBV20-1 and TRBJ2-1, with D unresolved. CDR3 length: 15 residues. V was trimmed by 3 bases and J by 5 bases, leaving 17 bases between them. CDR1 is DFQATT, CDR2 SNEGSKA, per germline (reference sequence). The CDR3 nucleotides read TGCAGTGCTAGTTCGGCGTCCGAGGCCCACAATGAGCAGTTCTTC. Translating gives CSASSASEAHNEQFF.

CDR3 loop: CASSHYREDRDDTEAFF. As DNA, the CDR3 is TGTGCCAGCAGCCATTACCGTGAAGACAGGGATGACACTGAAGCTTTCTTT. V and J are TRBV7-6 and TRBJ1-1; 7 bases are shared with TRBD1. CDR1 and CDR2 from the germline V gene are SGHVS and FNYEAQ. This CDR3 spans 17 amino acids. V gave up 5 bases and J gave up 3 bases; unmatched junction bases: 15.

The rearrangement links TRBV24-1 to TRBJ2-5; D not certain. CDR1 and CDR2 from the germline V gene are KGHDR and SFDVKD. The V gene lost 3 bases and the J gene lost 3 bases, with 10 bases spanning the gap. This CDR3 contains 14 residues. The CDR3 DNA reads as TGTGCCACCAGTGATAGTAGAAGGAAAGAGACCCAGTACTTC. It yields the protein CATSDSRRKETQYF.

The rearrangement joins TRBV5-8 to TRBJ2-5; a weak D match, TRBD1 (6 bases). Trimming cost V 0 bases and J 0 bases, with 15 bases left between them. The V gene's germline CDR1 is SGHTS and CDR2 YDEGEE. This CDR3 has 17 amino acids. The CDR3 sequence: CASSLAFRTDDQETQYF. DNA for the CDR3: TGTGCCAGCAGCTTGGCGTTTCGGACAGACGACCAAGAGACCCAGTACTTC.

CDR3 sequence: CASSAQGANYGYTF. DNA for the CDR3: TGTGCCAGCAGTGCGCAGGGAGCAAACTATGGCTACACCTTC. The genes are TRBV2 and TRBJ1-2, with D possibly matching TRBD1 (5 bases). Germline V gene data show CDR1 as SNHLY and CDR2 as FYNNEI. Trimming removed 4 bases at V and 2 bases at J, with 11 bases between. The CDR3 covers 14 residues. Together with reference TRBV2 and TRBJ1-2, the CDR3 gives the full variable domain: EPEVTQTPSHQVTQMGQEVILRCVPISNHLYFYWYRQILGQKVEFLVSFYNNEISEKSEIFDDQFSVERPDGSNFTLKIRSTKLEDSAMYFCASSAQGANYGYTFGSGTRLTVV.

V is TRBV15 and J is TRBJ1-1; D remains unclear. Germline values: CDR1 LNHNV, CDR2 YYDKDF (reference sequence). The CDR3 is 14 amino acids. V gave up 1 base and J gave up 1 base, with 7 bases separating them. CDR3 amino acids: CATSRGTENTEAFF. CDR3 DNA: TGTGCCACCAGCAGAGGCACAGAGAACACTGAAGCTTTCTTT. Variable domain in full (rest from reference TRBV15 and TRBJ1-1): DAMVIQNPRYQVTQFGKPVTLSCSQTLNHNVMYWYQQKSSQAPKLLFHYYDKDFNNEADTPDNFQSRRPNTSFCFLDIRSPGLGDTAMYLCATSRGTENTEAFFGQGTRLTVV.

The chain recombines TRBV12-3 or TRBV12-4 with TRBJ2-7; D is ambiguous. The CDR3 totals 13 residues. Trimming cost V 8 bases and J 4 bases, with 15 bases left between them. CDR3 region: CASARSASYEQYF. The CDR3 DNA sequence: TGTGCCAGCGCTCGATCAGCGTCGTACGAGCAGTACTTC.

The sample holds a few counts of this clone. The CDR3 loop is CASSSMDRVNQPQHF. CDR3 nucleotide sequence: TGTGCCAGCAGCAGCATGGACAGGGTTAATCAGCCCCAGCATTTT. The chain links TRBV5-6 to TRBJ1-5; 8 positions match TRBD1. J was trimmed by 4 bases and V by 4 bases; bases with no gene match: 7. Germline CDR1 SGHDT, CDR2 YYEEEE. The CDR3 covers 15 residues.

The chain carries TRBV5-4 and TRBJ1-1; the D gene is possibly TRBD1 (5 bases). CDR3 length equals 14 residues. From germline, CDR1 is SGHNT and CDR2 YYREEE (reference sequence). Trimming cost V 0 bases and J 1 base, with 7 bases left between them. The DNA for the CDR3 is TGTGCCAGCAGCTTGGGAAGGGGGAACACTGAAGCTTTCTTT. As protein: CASSLGRGNTEAFF.

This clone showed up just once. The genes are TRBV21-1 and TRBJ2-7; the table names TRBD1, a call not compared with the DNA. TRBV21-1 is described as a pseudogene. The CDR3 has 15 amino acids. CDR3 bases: TGTGCCAGCAGCCAAAGGGGTACCGGCTCCTACGAGCAGTACTTC. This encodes CASSQRGTGSYEQYF.

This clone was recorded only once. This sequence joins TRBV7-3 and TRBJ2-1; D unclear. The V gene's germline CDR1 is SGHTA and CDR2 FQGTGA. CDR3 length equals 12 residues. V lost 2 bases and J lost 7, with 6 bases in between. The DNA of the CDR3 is TGTGCCAGCAGCTTAGCCAGGAATGAGCAGTTCTTC. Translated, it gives CASSLARNEQFF.

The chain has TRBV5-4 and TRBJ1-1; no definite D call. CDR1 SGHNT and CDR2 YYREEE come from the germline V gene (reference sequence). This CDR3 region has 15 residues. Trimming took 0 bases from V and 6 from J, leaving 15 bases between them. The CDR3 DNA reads TGTGCCAGCAGCTTGGGTGGGTGGGGATCGGCTGAAGCTTTCTTT. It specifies CASSLGGWGSAEAFF.

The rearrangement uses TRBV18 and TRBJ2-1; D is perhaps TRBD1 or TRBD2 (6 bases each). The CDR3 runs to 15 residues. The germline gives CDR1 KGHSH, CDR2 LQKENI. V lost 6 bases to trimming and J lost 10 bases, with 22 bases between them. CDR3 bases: TGTGCCAGCTCCCCAGGGACATCGGAGGGTTGGGAGCAGTTCTTC. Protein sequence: CASSPGTSEGWEQFF.

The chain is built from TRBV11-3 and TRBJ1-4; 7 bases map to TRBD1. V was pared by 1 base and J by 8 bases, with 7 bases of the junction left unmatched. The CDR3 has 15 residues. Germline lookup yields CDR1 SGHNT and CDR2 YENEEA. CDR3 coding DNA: TGTGCCAGCAGCTTAGGAGACAGGGCAGGGGAAAAACTGTTTTTT. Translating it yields CASSLGDRAGEKLFF.

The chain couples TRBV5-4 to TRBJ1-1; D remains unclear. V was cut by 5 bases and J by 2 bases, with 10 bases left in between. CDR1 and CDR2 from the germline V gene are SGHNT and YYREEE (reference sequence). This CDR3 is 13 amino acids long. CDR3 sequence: CASSVDGNTEAFF. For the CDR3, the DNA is TGTGCCAGCAGTGTGGACGGTAACACTGAAGCTTTCTTT.

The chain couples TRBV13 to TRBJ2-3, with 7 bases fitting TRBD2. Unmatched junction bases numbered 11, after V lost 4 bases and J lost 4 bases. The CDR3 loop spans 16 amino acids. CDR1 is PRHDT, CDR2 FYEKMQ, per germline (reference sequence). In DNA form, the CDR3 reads TGTGCCAGCAGCTCCGGACTAGGGACTGTGGCAGATACGCAGTATTTT. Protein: CASSSGLGTVADTQYF. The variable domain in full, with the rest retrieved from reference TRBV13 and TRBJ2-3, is AAGVIQSPRHLIKEKRETATLKCYPIPRHDTVYWYQQGPGQDPQFLISFYEKMQSDKGSIPDRFSAQQFSDYHSELNMSSLELGDSALYFCASSSGLGTVADTQYFGPGTRLTVL.

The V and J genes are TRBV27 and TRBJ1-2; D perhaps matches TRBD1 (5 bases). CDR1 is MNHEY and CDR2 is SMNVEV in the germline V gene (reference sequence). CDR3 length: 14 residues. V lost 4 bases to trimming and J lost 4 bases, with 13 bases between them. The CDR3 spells CASSWDGGSYGYTF. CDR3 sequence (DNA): TGTGCCAGCAGTTGGGACGGCGGTTCCTATGGCTACACCTTC.

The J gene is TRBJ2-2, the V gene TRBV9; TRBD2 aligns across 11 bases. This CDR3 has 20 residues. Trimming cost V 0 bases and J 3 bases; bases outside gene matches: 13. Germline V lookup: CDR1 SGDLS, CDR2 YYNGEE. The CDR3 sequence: CASSVVSRPLTSGDTGELFF. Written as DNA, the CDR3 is TGTGCCAGCAGCGTAGTGTCCCGGCCACTGACTAGCGGGGACACCGGGGAGCTGTTTTTT. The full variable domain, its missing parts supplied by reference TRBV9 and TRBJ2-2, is DSGVTQTPKHLITATGQRVTLRCSPRSGDLSVYWYQQSLDQGLQFLIQYYNGEERAKGNILERFSAQQFPDLHSELNLSSLELGDSALYFCASSVVSRPLTSGDTGELFFGEGSRLTVL.